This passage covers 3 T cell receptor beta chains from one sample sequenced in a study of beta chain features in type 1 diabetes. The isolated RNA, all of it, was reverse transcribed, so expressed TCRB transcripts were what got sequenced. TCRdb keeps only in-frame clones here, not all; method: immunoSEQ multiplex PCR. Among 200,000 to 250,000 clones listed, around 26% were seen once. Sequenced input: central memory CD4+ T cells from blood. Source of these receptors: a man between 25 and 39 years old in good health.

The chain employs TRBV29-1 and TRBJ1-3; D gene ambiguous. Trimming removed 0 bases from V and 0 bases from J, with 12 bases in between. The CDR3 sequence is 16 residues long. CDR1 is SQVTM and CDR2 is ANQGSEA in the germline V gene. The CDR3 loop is CSVEDRGGSSGNTIYF. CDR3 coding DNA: TGCAGCGTTGAAGATCGGGGAGGGAGCTCTGGAAACACCATATATTTT.

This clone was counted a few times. CDR3 sequence (DNA): TGCGCCAGCAGCCCCGAGCCTAGCACAGATACGCAGTATTTT. The encoded protein is CASSPEPSTDTQYF. The chain combines TRBV5-1 with TRBJ2-3; D ambiguous. The germline CDR1 and CDR2 sequences are SGHRS and YFSETQ. V lost 4 bases and J 0 bases, leaving 9 bases between the germline ends. The CDR3 runs 14 residues.

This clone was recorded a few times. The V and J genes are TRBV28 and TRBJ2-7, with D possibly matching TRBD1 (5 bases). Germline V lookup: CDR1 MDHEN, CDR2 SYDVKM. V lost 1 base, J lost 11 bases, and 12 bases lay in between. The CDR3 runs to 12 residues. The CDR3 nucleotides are TGTGCCAGCAGTTTATCCGGAGTAGGGGAGTACTTC. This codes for CASSLSGVGEYF.